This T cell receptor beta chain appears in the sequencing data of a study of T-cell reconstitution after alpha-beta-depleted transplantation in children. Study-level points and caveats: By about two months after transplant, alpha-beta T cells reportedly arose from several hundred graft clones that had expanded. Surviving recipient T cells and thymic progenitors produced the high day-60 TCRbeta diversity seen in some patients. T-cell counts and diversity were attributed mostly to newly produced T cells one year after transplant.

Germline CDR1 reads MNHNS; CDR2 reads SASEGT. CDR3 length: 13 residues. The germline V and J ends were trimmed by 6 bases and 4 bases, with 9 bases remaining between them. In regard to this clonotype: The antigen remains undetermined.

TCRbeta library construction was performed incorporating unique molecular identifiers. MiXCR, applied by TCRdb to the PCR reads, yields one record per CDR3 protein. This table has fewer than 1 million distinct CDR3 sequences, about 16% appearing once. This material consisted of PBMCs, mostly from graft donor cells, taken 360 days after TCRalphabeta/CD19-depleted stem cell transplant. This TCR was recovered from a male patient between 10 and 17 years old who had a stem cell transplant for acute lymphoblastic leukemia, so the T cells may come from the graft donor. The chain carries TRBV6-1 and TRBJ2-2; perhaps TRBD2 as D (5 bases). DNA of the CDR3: TGTGCCAGCAGCCGCCGGGGCACCGGGGAGCTGTTTTTT. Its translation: CASSRRGTGELFF.